One sample yielded the 8 T cell receptor beta chains listed below, sequenced in a study of T cells expressing NK-cell markers. TCRdb re-called the 5' RACE reads, yielding one record per CDR3 amino acid sequence without DNA. Its clone listing holds 550,000 to 600,000 distinct CDR3 sequences. The sample comprised blood T cells: a sorted CD56 or NKG2C T cell subset, CD4+ or CD8+ T cells, or bulk PBMC T cells (not recorded which). The receptor set was obtained from a man between 18 and 29 years old in good health.

V gene TRBV5-1 combines with J gene TRBJ2-6. Germline V gene data show CDR1 as SGHRS and CDR2 as YFSETQ. There are 16 residues in the CDR3. CDR3 region: CASSLPGASGANVLTF.

V usage is TRBV19 and J usage is TRBJ2-5; TCRdb's assignment of TRBD2 cannot be checked, as there is no DNA. CDR1 LNHDA and CDR2 SQIVND come from the germline V gene (reference sequence). This CDR3 spans 13 amino acids. The CDR3 loop reads CASSISPGETQYF.

This chain connects TRBV10-3 to TRBJ1-1. Germline V gives CDR1 ENHRY, CDR2 SYGVKD. The CDR3 length is 11 residues. The CDR3 loop is CAIRGTAGAFF.

The chain links TRBV11-1 to TRBJ2-2; no DNA is available, so the TRBD1 call from TCRdb remains unchecked. Looked up from germline, CDR1 is SGHAT and CDR2 is FQDESV (reference sequence). The length of the CDR3 is 18 residues. CDR3 protein: CASSIHHGQSSDTGELFF.

This chain connects TRBV28 to TRBJ2-5; TCRdb's D gene call, TRBD2, goes unchecked for lack of DNA. The CDR3 loop spans 15 amino acids. Germline V gives CDR1 MDHEN, CDR2 SYDVKM. This CDR3 is CASSGPLQPPETQYF. The full variable domain, in which reference TRBV28 and TRBJ2-5 provide the parts outside the CDR3, is DVKVTQSSRYLVKRTGEKVFLECVQDMDHENMFWYRQDPGLGLRLIYFSYDVKMKEKGDIPEGYSVSREKKERFSLILESASTNQTSMYLCASSGPLQPPETQYFGPGTRLLVL.

The chain uses TRBV10-3 and TRBJ2-3. The CDR3 spans 12 residues. Looked up from germline, CDR1 is ENHRY and CDR2 is SYGVKD. Here the CDR3 reads CAISSSTDTQYF.

The rearrangement uses TRBV3-1 and TRBJ1-4; TCRdb's D gene call, TRBD1, goes unchecked for lack of DNA. There are 14 residues in the CDR3. Germline CDR1 LGHDT, CDR2 YNNKEL (reference sequence). CDR3 protein: CASSQDLGDEKLFF.

The V call is TRBV6-1, the J call TRBJ2-2; the D gene TCRdb calls, TRBD2, cannot be checked with no DNA. In germline, CDR1 is MNHNS, CDR2 SASEGT. This CDR3 is 19 amino acids long. This CDR3 is CASNPTTRLAGVDTGELFF.